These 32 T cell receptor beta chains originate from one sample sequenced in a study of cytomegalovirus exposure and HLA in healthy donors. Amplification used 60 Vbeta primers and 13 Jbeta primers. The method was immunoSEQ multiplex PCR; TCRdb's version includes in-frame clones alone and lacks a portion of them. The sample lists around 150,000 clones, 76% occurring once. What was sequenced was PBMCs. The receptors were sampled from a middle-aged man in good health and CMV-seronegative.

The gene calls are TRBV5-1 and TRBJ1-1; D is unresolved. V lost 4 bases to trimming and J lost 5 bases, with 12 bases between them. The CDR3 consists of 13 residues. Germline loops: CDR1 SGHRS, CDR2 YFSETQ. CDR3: CASSPWPGTEAFF. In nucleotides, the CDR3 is TGCGCCAGCAGCCCGTGGCCGGGAACTGAAGCTTTCTTT.

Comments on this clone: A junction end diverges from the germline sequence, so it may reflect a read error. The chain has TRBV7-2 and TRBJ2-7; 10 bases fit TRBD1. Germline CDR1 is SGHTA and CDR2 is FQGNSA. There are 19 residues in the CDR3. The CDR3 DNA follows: TGTGCCAGCGGCTTAGCGGGACAGGGGATCCGTAAACTCTACTACGAGCAGTACTTC. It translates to CASGLAGQGIRKLYYEQYF.

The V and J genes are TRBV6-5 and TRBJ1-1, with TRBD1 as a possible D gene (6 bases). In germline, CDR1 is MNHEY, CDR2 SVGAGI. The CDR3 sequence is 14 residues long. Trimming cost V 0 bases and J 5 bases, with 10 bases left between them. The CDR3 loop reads CASSYSSGTTEAFF. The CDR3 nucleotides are TGTGCCAGCAGTTACTCATCCGGGACAACTGAAGCTTTCTTT.

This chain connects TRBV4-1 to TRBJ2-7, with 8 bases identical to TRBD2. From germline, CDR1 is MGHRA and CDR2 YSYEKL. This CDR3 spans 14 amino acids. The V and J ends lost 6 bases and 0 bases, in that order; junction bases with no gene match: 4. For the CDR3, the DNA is TGCGCCAGCAGAAGGCGGGAGGACTCCTACGAGCAGTACTTC. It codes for CASRRREDSYEQYF.

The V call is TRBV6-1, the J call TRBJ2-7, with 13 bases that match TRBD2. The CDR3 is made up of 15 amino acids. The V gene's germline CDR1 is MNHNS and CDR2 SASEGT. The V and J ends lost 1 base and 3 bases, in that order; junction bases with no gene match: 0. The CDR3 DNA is TGTGCCAGCAGTGAAGGGACTAGCGGGGGCTACGAGCAGTACTTC. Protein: CASSEGTSGGYEQYF.

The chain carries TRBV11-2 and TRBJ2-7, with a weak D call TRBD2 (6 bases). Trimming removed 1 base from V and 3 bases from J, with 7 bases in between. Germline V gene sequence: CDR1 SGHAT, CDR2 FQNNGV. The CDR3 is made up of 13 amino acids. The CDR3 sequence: CASSLGGLYEQYF. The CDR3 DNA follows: TGTGCCAGCAGCTTAGGGGGACTCTACGAGCAGTACTTC.

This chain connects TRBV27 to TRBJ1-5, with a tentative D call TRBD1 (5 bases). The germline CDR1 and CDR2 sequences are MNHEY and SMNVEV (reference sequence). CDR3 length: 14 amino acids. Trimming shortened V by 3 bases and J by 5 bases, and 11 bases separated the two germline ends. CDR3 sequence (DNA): TGTGCCAGCAGTTTCGGTCGGGGGTATCAGCCCCAGCATTTT. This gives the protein CASSFGRGYQPQHF.

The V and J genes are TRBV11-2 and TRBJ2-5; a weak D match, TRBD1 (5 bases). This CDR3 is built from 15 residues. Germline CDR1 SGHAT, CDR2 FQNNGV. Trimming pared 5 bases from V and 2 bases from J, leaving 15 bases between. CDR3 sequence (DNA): TGTGCCAGCAGCCAGGACCCAGGGTTACAAGAGACCCAGTACTTC. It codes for CASSQDPGLQETQYF.

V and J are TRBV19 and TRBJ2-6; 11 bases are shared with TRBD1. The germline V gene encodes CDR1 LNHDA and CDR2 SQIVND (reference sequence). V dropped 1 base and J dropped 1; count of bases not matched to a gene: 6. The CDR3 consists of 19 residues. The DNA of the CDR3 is TGTGCCAGTAGTATAGCCTCGGGACAGGGGGAATCTGGGGCCAACGTCCTGACTTTC. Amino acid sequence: CASSIASGQGESGANVLTF.

DNA of the CDR3: TGTGCCAGCAGCCCTCCCGGGACAGTAACCTACGAGCAGTACTTC. It translates to CASSPPGTVTYEQYF. The gene calls are TRBV28 and TRBJ2-7; 7 bases fit TRBD1. The germline V gene has CDR1 MDHEN and CDR2 SYDVKM. The trim removed 6 bases at V and 2 bases at J, leaving 10 bases unmatched. The CDR3 is made up of 15 amino acids.

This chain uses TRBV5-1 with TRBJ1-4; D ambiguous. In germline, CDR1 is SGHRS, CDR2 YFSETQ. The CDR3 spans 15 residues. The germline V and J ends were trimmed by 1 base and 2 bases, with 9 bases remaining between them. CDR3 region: CASSLLSGTNEKLFF. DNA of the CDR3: TGCGCCAGCAGCTTGCTATCGGGGACTAATGAAAAACTGTTTTTT.

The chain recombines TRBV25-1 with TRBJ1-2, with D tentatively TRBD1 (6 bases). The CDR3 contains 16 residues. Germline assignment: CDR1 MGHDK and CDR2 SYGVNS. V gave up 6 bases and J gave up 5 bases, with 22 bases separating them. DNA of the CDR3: TGTGCCAGCAGGAAGACCGGGACAAAGGACCCGTATGGCTACACCTTC. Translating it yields CASRKTGTKDPYGYTF.

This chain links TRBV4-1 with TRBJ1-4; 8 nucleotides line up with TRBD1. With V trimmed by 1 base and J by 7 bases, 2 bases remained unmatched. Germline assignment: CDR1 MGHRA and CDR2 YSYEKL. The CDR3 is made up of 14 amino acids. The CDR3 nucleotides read TGCGCCAGCAGCCAAGGGACAGGGACTGAAAAACTGTTTTTT. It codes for CASSQGTGTEKLFF.

The CDR3 DNA reads TGTGCCAGCAGCTCGATAAATCAGGGGCTACGCTCCTACGAGCAGTACTTC. Amino acids: CASSSINQGLRSYEQYF. V and J are TRBV11-2 and TRBJ2-7, with D perhaps matching TRBD1 (6 bases). CDR3 length: 17 residues. Trimming removed 4 bases from V and 0 bases from J, with 19 bases in between. The germline V gene has CDR1 SGHAT and CDR2 FQNNGV.

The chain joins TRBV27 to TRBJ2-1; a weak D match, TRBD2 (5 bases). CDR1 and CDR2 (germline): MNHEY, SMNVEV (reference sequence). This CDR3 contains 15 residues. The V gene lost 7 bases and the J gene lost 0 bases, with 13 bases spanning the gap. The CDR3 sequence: CASKLGRSSYNEQFF. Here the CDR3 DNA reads TGTGCCAGCAAGTTGGGGAGAAGCTCCTACAATGAGCAGTTCTTC.

In DNA, the CDR3 is TGTGCCAGCAGCTTAATACAGGGGAACACCGGGGAGCTGTTTTTT. It codes for CASSLIQGNTGELFF. The genes are TRBV7-3 and TRBJ2-2; D is possibly TRBD1 (6 bases). This CDR3 is 15 amino acids long. V lost 1 base to trimming and J lost 1 base, with 7 bases between them. Germline V gene sequence: CDR1 SGHTA, CDR2 FQGTGA.

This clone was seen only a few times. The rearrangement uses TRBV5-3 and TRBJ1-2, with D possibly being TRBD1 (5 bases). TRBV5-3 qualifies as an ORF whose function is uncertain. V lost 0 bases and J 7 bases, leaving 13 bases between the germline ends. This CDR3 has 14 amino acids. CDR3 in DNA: TGTGCCAGAAGCTTGGTACGGGGGGAAGCTGGCTACACCTTC. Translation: CARSLVRGEAGYTF.

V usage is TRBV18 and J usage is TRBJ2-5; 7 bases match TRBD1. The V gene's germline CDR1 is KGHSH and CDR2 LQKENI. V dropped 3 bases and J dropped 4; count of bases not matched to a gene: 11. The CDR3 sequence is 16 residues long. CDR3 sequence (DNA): TGTGCCAGCTCACCGGCCGACAGGGCTAAAGGAGAGACCCAGTACTTC. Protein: CASSPADRAKGETQYF.

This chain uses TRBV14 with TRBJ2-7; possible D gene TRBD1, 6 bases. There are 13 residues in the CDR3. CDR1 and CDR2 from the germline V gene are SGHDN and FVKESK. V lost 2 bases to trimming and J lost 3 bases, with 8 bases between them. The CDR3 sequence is CASSQQGFYEQYF. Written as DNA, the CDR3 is TGTGCCAGCAGCCAACAGGGGTTCTACGAGCAGTACTTC.

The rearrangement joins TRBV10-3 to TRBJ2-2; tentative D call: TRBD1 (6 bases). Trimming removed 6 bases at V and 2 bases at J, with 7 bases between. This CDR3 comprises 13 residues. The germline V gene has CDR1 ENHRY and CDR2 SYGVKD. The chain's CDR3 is CAISRGNTGELFF. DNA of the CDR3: TGTGCCATCAGCAGGGGCAACACCGGGGAGCTGTTTTTT.

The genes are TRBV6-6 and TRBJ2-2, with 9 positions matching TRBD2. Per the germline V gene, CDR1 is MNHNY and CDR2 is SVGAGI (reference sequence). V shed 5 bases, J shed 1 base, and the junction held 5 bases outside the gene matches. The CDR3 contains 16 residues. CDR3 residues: CASSRRLAENTGELFF. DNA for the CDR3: TGTGCCAGCAGTCGGCGACTAGCGGAGAACACCGGGGAGCTGTTTTTT.

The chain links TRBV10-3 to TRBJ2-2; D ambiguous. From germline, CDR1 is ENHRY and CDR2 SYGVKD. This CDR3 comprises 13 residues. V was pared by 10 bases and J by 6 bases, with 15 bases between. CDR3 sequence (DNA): TGTGCCACATTGTCCCGAGCACCCGGGGAGCTGTTTTTT. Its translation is CATLSRAPGELFF.

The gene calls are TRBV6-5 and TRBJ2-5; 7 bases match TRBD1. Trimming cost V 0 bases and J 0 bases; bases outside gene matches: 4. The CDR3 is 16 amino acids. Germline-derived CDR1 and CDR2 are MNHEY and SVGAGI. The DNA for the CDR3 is TGTGCCAGCAGTTACTCGGCAGGGGGTTACCAAGAGACCCAGTACTTC. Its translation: CASSYSAGGYQETQYF.

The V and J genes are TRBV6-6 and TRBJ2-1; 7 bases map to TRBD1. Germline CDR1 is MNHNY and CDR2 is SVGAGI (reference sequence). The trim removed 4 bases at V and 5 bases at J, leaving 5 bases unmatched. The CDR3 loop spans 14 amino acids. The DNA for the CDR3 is TGTGCCAGCAGTTTCCCCGGGACAGACAATGAGCAGTTCTTC. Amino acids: CASSFPGTDNEQFF.

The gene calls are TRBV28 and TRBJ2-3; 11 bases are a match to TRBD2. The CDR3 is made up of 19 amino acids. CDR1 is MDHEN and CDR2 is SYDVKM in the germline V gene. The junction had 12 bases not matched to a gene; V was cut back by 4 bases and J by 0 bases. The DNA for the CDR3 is TGTGCCAGCAGTTCTAGCGGGGGGCCGTTCTCATTTAGCACAGATACGCAGTATTTT. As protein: CASSSSGGPFSFSTDTQYF. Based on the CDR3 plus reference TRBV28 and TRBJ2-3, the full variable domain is DVKVTQSSRYLVKRTGEKVFLECVQDMDHENMFWYRQDPGLGLRLIYFSYDVKMKEKGDIPEGYSVSREKKERFSLILESASTNQTSMYLCASSSSGGPFSFSTDTQYFGPGTRLTVL.

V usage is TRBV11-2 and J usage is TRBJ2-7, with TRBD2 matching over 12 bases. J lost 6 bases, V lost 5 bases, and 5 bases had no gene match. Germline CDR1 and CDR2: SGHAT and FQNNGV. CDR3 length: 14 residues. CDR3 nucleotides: TGTGCCAGCAGCCTAGGACTAGCGGGATTCGAGCAGTACTTC. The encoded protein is CASSLGLAGFEQYF.

This CDR3 reads CASRRKSDNEKLFF. CDR3 coding DNA: TGTGCCAGCAGACGAAAATCAGATAATGAAAAACTGTTTTTT. The genes are TRBV27 and TRBJ1-4; D gene unclear. The CDR3 has 14 amino acids. V was shortened by 6 bases and J by 4 bases, with 12 bases between the two germline ends. CDR1 is MNHEY and CDR2 is SMNVEV in the germline V gene (reference sequence).

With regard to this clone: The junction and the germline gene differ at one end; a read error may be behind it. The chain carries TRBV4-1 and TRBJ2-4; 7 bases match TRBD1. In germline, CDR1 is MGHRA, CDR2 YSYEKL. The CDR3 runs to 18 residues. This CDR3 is CASSQTGNLPLAKNSQYF. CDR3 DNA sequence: TGCGCCAGCAGCCAGACAGGGAACCTCCCCTTAGCCAAAAACAGTCAGTACTTC.

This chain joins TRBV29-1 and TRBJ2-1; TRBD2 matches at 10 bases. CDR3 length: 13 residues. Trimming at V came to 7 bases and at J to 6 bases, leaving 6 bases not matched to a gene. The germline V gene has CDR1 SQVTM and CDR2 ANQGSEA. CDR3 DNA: TGCAGCGGAGAGCGGGGGGGCCTCAATGAGCAGTTCTTC. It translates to CSGERGGLNEQFF.

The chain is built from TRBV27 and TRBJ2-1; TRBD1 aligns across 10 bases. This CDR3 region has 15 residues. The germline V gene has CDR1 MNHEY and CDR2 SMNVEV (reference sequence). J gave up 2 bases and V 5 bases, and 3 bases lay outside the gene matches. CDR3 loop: CASSTGTGAYNEQFF. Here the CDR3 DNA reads TGTGCCAGCAGTACCGGGACAGGGGCCTACAATGAGCAGTTCTTC.

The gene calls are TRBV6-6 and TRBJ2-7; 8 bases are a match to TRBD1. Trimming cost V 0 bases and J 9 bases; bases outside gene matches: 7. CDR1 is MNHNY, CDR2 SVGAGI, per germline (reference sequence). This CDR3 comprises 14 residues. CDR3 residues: CASSYSDRGGRQYF. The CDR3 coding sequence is TGTGCCAGCAGTTACTCCGACAGGGGAGGACGGCAGTACTTC.

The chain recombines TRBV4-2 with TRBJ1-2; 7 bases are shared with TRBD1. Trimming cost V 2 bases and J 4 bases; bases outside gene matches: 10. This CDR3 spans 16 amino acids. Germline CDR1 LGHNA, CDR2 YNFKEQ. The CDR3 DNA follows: TGTGCCAGCAGCCAATTCCCCGGGACAGAAGGCTATGGCTACACCTTC. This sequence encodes CASSQFPGTEGYGYTF.